Shown below are 13 T cell receptor beta chains from a single sample sequenced in a study of blood T cell dynamics during melanoma immunotherapy. Time point of the sample: pre-treatment baseline. Sequenced by immunoSEQ multiplex PCR; TCRdb stores in-frame clones only, minus some. The table includes some 11,000 clones, 80% to 90% detected once. Sequences were derived from blood, sampled from a patient treated with checkpoint blockade. These receptors all come from a human donor with melanoma.

This chain uses TRBV7-3 with TRBJ2-1; 9 bases map to TRBD2. There are 14 residues in the CDR3. CDR1 is SGHTA and CDR2 is FQGTGA in the germline V gene. With V trimmed by 1 base and J by 6 bases, 1 base remained unmatched. CDR3 sequence (DNA): TGTGCCAGCAGCTTAAGCGGGGGGGTCAATGAGCAGTTCTTC. Translated: CASSLSGGVNEQFF.

The chain combines TRBV11-3 with TRBJ2-5; 7 bases are a match to TRBD2. This CDR3 is built from 16 residues. Trimming at V came to 2 bases and at J to 2 bases, leaving 8 bases not matched to a gene. The germline V gene encodes CDR1 SGHNT and CDR2 YENEEA. CDR3 DNA sequence: TGTGCCAGCAGCTTATCGCCAGCGGGGATACAAGAGACCCAGTACTTC. Translated: CASSLSPAGIQETQYF. Drawing the rest from reference TRBV11-3 and TRBJ2-5, the complete variable domain is EAGVVQSPRYKIIEKKQPVAFWCNPISGHNTLYWYLQNLGQGPELLIRYENEEAVDDSQLPKDRFSAERLKGVDSTLKIQPAELGDSAVYLCASSLSPAGIQETQYFGPGTRLLVL.

The V gene is TRBV27, the J gene TRBJ1-1; 8 bases line up with TRBD1. The V and J ends lost 8 bases and 5 bases, in that order; junction bases with no gene match: 19. Germline CDR1 MNHEY, CDR2 SMNVEV (reference sequence). The CDR3 contains 17 residues. The CDR3 reads CASAPGGEPVERTEAFF. In DNA form, the CDR3 reads TGTGCCAGCGCACCAGGGGGCGAACCTGTAGAACGAACTGAAGCTTTCTTT.

The chain is built from TRBV19 and TRBJ2-3; TRBD1 matches 9 bases. Per germline, CDR1 LNHDA and CDR2 SQIVND (reference sequence). With V trimmed by 6 bases and J by 3 bases, 1 base remained unmatched. There are 13 residues in the CDR3. The DNA of the CDR3 is TGTGCCAGTAGGGACAGGGGAACAGATACGCAGTATTTT. It specifies CASRDRGTDTQYF.

The rearrangement links TRBV12-5 to TRBJ2-1, with no clear D. The ends were cut back, 6 bases at V and 3 bases at J, with 12 bases in the middle. Germline lookup yields CDR1 LGHNT and CDR2 FRNRAP. CDR3 size: 14 residues. This chain's CDR3 is CASGPGSYYNEQFF. Here the CDR3 DNA reads TGTGCTAGTGGCCCCGGCAGCTACTACAATGAGCAGTTCTTC.

The chain couples TRBV18 to TRBJ1-5; a weak D match, TRBD1 (5 bases). Deletions cut 1 base from V and 6 bases from J, with 10 bases between. CDR1 and CDR2 (germline): KGHSH, LQKENI. CDR3 length: 14 amino acids. CDR3 residues: CASSPQGVGQPQHF. For the CDR3, the DNA is TGTGCCAGCTCACCACAAGGGGTCGGTCAGCCCCAGCATTTT. The variable domain in full, with the rest retrieved from reference TRBV18 and TRBJ1-5, is NAGVMQNPRHLVRRRGQEARLRCSPMKGHSHVYWYRQLPEEGLKFMVYLQKENIIDESGMPKERFSAEFPKEGPSILRIQQVVRGDSAAYFCASSPQGVGQPQHFGDGTRLSIL.

The rearrangement uses TRBV6-5 and TRBJ2-2, with TRBD1 matching over 7 bases. Trimming cost V 5 bases and J 6 bases; bases outside gene matches: 6. The length of the CDR3 is 14 residues. The germline gives CDR1 MNHEY, CDR2 SVGAGI. The CDR3 sequence is CASSRDSEAGELFF. CDR3 DNA: TGTGCCAGCAGTCGGGACAGTGAGGCCGGGGAGCTGTTTTTT.

The chain carries TRBV5-5 and TRBJ1-1; D gene uncertain. V was clipped by 4 bases and J by 4 bases, with 14 bases between them. CDR1 and CDR2 from the germline V gene are SGHKS and YYEKEE (reference sequence). This CDR3 is 14 amino acids long. The CDR3 bases are TGTGCCAGCAGCCCCCTTCAAAGGGTCACTGAAGCTTTCTTT. Encoded protein: CASSPLQRVTEAFF.

The rearrangement joins TRBV6-5 to TRBJ1-2, with a tentative D call TRBD1 (5 bases). CDR3 length: 15 amino acids. The V end was cut by 0 bases, the J end by 3 bases, with 11 bases between. Germline assignment: CDR1 MNHEY and CDR2 SVGAGI. CDR3 sequence reads: CASSYSGGVDYGYTF. CDR3 DNA sequence: TGTGCCAGCAGTTACTCCGGGGGAGTCGACTATGGCTACACCTTC.

The chain combines TRBV4-1 with TRBJ1-6; D perhaps matches TRBD1 (6 bases). The CDR3 covers 18 residues. Trimming removed 3 bases at V and 1 base at J, with 16 bases between. The germline CDR1 and CDR2 sequences are MGHRA and YSYEKL. CDR3 loop: CASSQSTGTGSYNSPLHF. The CDR3 DNA sequence: TGCGCCAGCAGCCAGTCTACAGGGACGGGTTCCTATAATTCACCCCTCCACTTT.

By share, this clone ranks as large. The rearrangement uses TRBV6-5 and TRBJ1-1; D remains ambiguous. Looked up from germline, CDR1 is MNHEY and CDR2 is SVGAGI. Between the trimmed V and J ends, which lost 2 bases and 0 bases, there was a span of 13 bases. This CDR3 contains 16 residues. The CDR3 DNA reads TGTGCCAGCAGTTACGGAGGGAGCGGGCTGAACACTGAAGCTTTCTTT. Its translation: CASSYGGSGLNTEAFF.

This clone showed up just once. CDR3 nucleotide sequence: TGTGCCAGCAGCTTAGCCGGGACATATTACAATGAGCAGTTCTTC. Its protein is CASSLAGTYYNEQFF. The V and J genes are TRBV7-6 and TRBJ2-1, with TRBD1 as a possible D gene (6 bases). CDR1 and CDR2 (germline): SGHVS, FNYEAQ. The CDR3 is 15 amino acids. V shed 0 bases and J shed 4 bases, with 10 bases lying between them.

This clone was recorded once. V gene TRBV4-3 combines with J gene TRBJ2-1, with 11 nucleotides matching TRBD1. The V gene end was trimmed by 4 bases and the J gene end by 3 bases; junction bases not matched to a gene: 2. Germline CDR1 and CDR2: LGHNA and YSLEER. CDR3 length: 15 residues. CDR3 amino acids: CASSLGTGGYNEQFF. CDR3 nucleotides: TGCGCCAGCAGCCTCGGGACAGGGGGCTACAATGAGCAGTTCTTC.